Listed below are T cell receptor beta chains from one sample, sequenced in a study of blood T cell repertoires in COVID-19. TCRdb keeps only in-frame clones here, not all; method: immunoSEQ multiplex PCR. The profile shows roughly 230,000 clones, approximately 82% of them singletons. Sequencing used peripheral blood. The receptors stem from a woman of 80 years or more with acute or convalescent COVID-19. Each CDR3 is given with its conserved first and last residue. A D gene is named only where the DNA matches it firmly.

d_gene: .
len: 15
j_gene: TRBJ1-6
v_gene: TRBV3-1/TRBV3-2
CDR3aa: CASSQVQTGDSPLHF

d_gene: TRBD1
len: 16
j_gene: TRBJ1-1
v_gene: TRBV7-9
CDR3aa: CASSLAGTGALTEAFF

d_gene: TRBD1
len: 14
j_gene: TRBJ1-2
v_gene: TRBV6-5
CDR3aa: CASQAGQGNYGYTF

d_gene: .
len: 14
j_gene: TRBJ2-7
v_gene: TRBV7-2
CDR3aa: CASSLGNRLYEQYF

d_gene: TRBD1
len: 13
j_gene: TRBJ1-2
v_gene: TRBV5-4
CDR3aa: CASSPGTGDGYTF

d_gene: .
len: 14
j_gene: TRBJ1-2
v_gene: TRBV11-3
CDR3aa: CASSLDHAGYGYTF

d_gene: TRBD2
len: 17
j_gene: TRBJ2-1
v_gene: TRBV9
CDR3aa: CASSPQLAGGGYNEQFF

d_gene: .
len: 13
j_gene: TRBJ1-1
v_gene: TRBV12-3/TRBV12-4
CDR3aa: CASTRSMNTEAFF

d_gene: .
len: 14
j_gene: TRBJ1-1
v_gene: TRBV19
CDR3aa: CASSIDDRGTEAFF

d_gene: .
len: 15
j_gene: TRBJ1-1
v_gene: TRBV3-1/TRBV3-2
CDR3aa: CASSQAQIKNTEAFF

d_gene: TRBD1
len: 16
j_gene: TRBJ1-3
v_gene: TRBV3-1/TRBV3-2
CDR3aa: CASSPRQGSSGNTIYF

d_gene: .
len: 15
j_gene: TRBJ1-1
v_gene: TRBV30
CDR3aa: CASPGSSAVGTEAFF

d_gene: .
len: 15
j_gene: TRBJ2-3
v_gene: TRBV7-2
CDR3aa: CASSLRRGGTDTQYF

d_gene: .
len: 13
j_gene: TRBJ2-7
v_gene: TRBV5-1
CDR3aa: CASSSQGTYEQYF

d_gene: .
len: 14
j_gene: TRBJ1-1
v_gene: TRBV7-2
CDR3aa: CASSLRLPALEAFF

d_gene: .
len: 13
j_gene: TRBJ2-7
v_gene: TRBV12-3/TRBV12-4
CDR3aa: CASSGHLIYEQYF

d_gene: .
len: 13
j_gene: TRBJ2-2
v_gene: TRBV2
CDR3aa: CASSEERSGELFF

d_gene: .
len: 15
j_gene: TRBJ1-2
v_gene: TRBV7-2
CDR3aa: CASSPSPGAGYGYTF

d_gene: .
len: 14
j_gene: TRBJ1-4
v_gene: TRBV19
CDR3aa: CASTNFGRYERVFF

d_gene: .
len: 15
j_gene: TRBJ2-5
v_gene: TRBV5-1
CDR3aa: CASSPSRIYQETQYF

d_gene: .
len: 14
j_gene: TRBJ1-2
v_gene: TRBV25-1
CDR3aa: CASSEWAGNYGYTF

d_gene: TRBD1
len: 16
j_gene: TRBJ2-7
v_gene: TRBV4-3
CDR3aa: CASSQDWTGNRYEQYF

d_gene: .
len: 18
j_gene: TRBJ2-3
v_gene: TRBV5-1
CDR3aa: CASSLVPSSGGGTDTQYF